The 10 T cell receptor beta chains in this list originate from one sample, sequenced in a study of blood T cell repertoires in COVID-19. Generated by immunoSEQ multiplex PCR, the TCRdb table keeps only in-frame clones and is missing some. The table shows about 310,000 clones, with approximately 88% occurring only once. Specimen: PBMCs or T cells enriched from blood (not recorded which). The source of these receptors is a woman under 30 who had recovered from COVID-19.

The gene calls are TRBV11-2 and TRBJ1-2; D is unclear. Between the trimmed V and J ends, which lost 3 bases and 0 bases, there was a span of 8 bases. Germline CDR1 and CDR2: SGHAT and FQNNGV. The length of the CDR3 is 14 residues. CDR3 bases: TGTGCCAGCAGCTTTATGGCAGCTAACTATGGCTACACCTTC. Translation gives CASSFMAANYGYTF. The variable domain in full, completed from reference TRBV11-2 and TRBJ1-2, reads EAGVAQSPRYKIIEKRQSVAFWCNPISGHATLYWYQQILGQGPKLLIQFQNNGVVDDSQLPKDRFSAERLKGVDSTLKIQPAKLEDSAVYLCASSFMAANYGYTFGSGTRLTVV.

As DNA, the CDR3 is TGCGCCAGCAGCCAAGATCAAACAGGGGGTGCCTACGAGCAGTACTTC. This sequence encodes CASSQDQTGGAYEQYF. This chain uses TRBV4-1 with TRBJ2-7; TRBD1 aligns across 8 bases. The CDR3 runs 16 residues. V shed 0 bases, J shed 2 bases, and the junction held 6 bases outside the gene matches. Germline V gives CDR1 MGHRA, CDR2 YSYEKL.

This clone showed up just a few times. The genes are TRBV30 and TRBJ1-6; no definite D call. V lost 3 bases and J lost 7, with 13 bases in between. Germline CDR1 reads GTSNPN; CDR2 reads SVGIG (reference sequence). The CDR3 spans 14 residues. CDR3 sequence reads: CAWSPSGINSPLHF. The CDR3 bases are TGTGCCTGGAGCCCCTCGGGGATAAATTCACCCCTCCACTTT.

The chain recombines TRBV5-3 with TRBJ1-5; tentatively, D is TRBD1 (5 bases). TRBV5-3 is recorded as an ORF, its role being uncertain. CDR3 length: 16 residues. V was trimmed by 4 bases and J by 7 bases, leaving 21 bases between them. CDR3 residues: CARSLRTPGFSQPQHF. DNA of the CDR3: TGTGCCAGAAGCCTTCGTACTCCAGGGTTTTCCCAGCCCCAGCATTTT.

This chain connects TRBV4-3 to TRBJ2-7; 7 bases are shared with TRBD1. In germline, CDR1 is LGHNA, CDR2 YSLEER. This CDR3 has 19 residues. V lost 4 bases to trimming and J lost 3 bases; unmatched junction nucleotides: 21. CDR3: CASSPRAGHTGERNYEQYF. The CDR3, as DNA: TGCGCCAGCAGCCCCCGGGCCGGGCACACAGGGGAAAGGAACTACGAGCAGTACTTC.

This clone was counted between two and nine times. The rearrangement joins TRBV28 to TRBJ1-2; D call uncertain. The germline gives CDR1 MDHEN, CDR2 SYDVKM. Trimming stripped 6 bases from V and 4 bases from J, with 12 bases between. The length of the CDR3 is 13 residues. Written as DNA, the CDR3 is TGTGCCAGCAGACCAGACCCAGGCTATGGCTACACCTTC. Translated, it gives CASRPDPGYGYTF.

The chain carries TRBV10-3 and TRBJ2-7, with 13 bases fitting TRBD2. Germline trimming cut 3 bases from V and 2 bases from J; bases unmatched to any gene: 13. The CDR3 is 19 amino acids. In germline, CDR1 is ENHRY, CDR2 SYGVKD. The CDR3 nucleotides read TGTGCCATCAGTGAAAGACTAGCGGGGGGACCTTTGATTCCCTACGAGCAGTACTTC. It encodes CAISERLAGGPLIPYEQYF.

The chain employs TRBV9 and TRBJ2-7, with D maybe TRBD1 (6 bases). The ends were cut back, 0 bases at V and 6 bases at J, with 16 bases in the middle. Germline V gene lookup returns CDR1 SGDLS and CDR2 YYNGEE. CDR3 length: 15 amino acids. The CDR3 protein is CASSVGGGSSGEQYF. DNA of the CDR3: TGTGCCAGCAGCGTAGGAGGGGGTTCTTCTGGCGAGCAGTACTTC.

The chain recombines TRBV23-1 with TRBJ2-5, with 8 bases lining up with TRBD1. TRBV23-1 is treated as an ORF (open reading frame) with a function not yet certain. The CDR3 totals 14 residues. V trimming: 7 bases; J trimming: 7 bases; junction bases outside the gene matches: 11. The CDR3 here is CASTWDRTSGTQYF. DNA of the CDR3: TGCGCCAGCACCTGGGACAGGACATCAGGGACCCAGTACTTC.

The rearrangement joins TRBV19 to TRBJ1-5; D is uncertain. V was trimmed by 8 bases and J by 1 base, leaving 12 bases between them. CDR1 is LNHDA and CDR2 is SQIVND in the germline V gene (reference sequence). The CDR3 loop spans 14 amino acids. CDR3 nucleotides: TGTGCCAGTTTAGCTCGAGAGAGCAATCAGCCCCAGCATTTT. Translated, it gives CASLARESNQPQHF. Full variable domain (remainder filled in from reference TRBV19 and TRBJ1-5): DGGITQSPKYLFRKEGQNVTLSCEQNLNHDAMYWYRQDPGQGLRLIYYSQIVNDFQKGDIAEGYSVSREKKESFPLTVTSAQKNPTAFYLCASLARESNQPQHFGDGTRLSIL.